This TCR beta chain was sequenced during a study of siplizumab effects on memory and regulatory T cells (dated by TCRdb to the late 2010s). For the study in its entirety: The study looked at the effect of siplizumab, an anti-CD2 antibody, on alloreactive T-cell subsets in allogeneic mixed lymphocyte reactions made from human PBMCs.

Sorted unstimulated T cells, along with proliferating T cells recovered from mixed lymphocyte reactions, underwent TCRbeta CDR3 sequencing. Fresh whole blood from approximately ten HLA-typed healthy donors was used to isolate PBMCs. The library was generated by the immunoSEQ multiplex PCR assay. The deep sequencing platform assayed around 94,000 TCR templates per sample. Genomic DNA extracted from sorted T cells was used for TCRbeta CDR3 sequencing. From the authors' description of their analysis: Clonal analysis of TCRbeta CDR3 data was done in the R programming language. Alloreactive CD4+ and CD8+ clones were identified by comparing unstimulated samples to CFSE-low samples taken after the reaction. By matching sequences to the repertoires of sorted unstimulated Treg and non-Treg cells, each alloreactive CD4+ clone was assigned a regulatory or non-regulatory origin. Drawn from immuneACCESS, this table holds only the in-frame rearrangements with V and J called that TCRdb kept. Clones are partly lost; checked studies trace under half to an unresolved V gene and leave the rest unexplained. The DNA gave D and trimming, while V, J and clone size come from that table. In all, the sample holds about 87,000 clones, and around 89% of those were seen once. The leading ten clones occupy roughly 14% of the sample.

The research as a whole found: Sequences below about 10^-5 frequency were poorly captured, so only a minor fraction of alloreactive clones could be mapped to unstimulated subsets. Whether proliferating Tregs from siplizumab cultures were suppressive was not functionally confirmed. Siplizumab significantly lowered the cumulative frequency of alloreactive sequences that could be traced to unstimulated CD4+ memory T cells. Among mappable alloreactive CD4+ clones, the Treg-derived fraction averaged approximately 69% with siplizumab versus about 25% in control reactions. A naive or memory phenotype could not be assigned to roughly 75-96% of proliferating CD4+ or CD8+ clones. Compared with memory T cells, unstimulated naive T cells appeared more diverse, and naive cells seemed to make a substantial contribution to the alloresponse.

A word on this clone: The target of this receptor is not known. No base quality values were provided; no much bigger clone lies one nucleotide off.

The germline V gene gives CDR1 as SGHRS and CDR2 as YFSETQ. Germline trimming: 7 bases from V, 2 bases from J; junction bases outside gene matches: 7. The CDR3 covers 14 residues, taking in both the cysteine and the phenylalanine. The kept DNA is CDR3 alone, 42 bases in frame from the first base. Sequencing was done on a sample of CD4+ T cells sorted from blood. The sequence joins TRBV5-1 to TRBJ2-7; TRBD1 matches 9 bases in the middle. This TCR derives from a human donor in good health. The CDR3 protein: CASGRDRATYEQYF. DNA sequence: TGCGCCAGCGGACGGGACAGGGCGACCTACGAGCAGTACTTC.